This T cell receptor beta chain was obtained from a study of T cells in Graves' hyperthyroidism and ophthalmopathy (dated by TCRdb to about 2019). As for the study more broadly: Peripheral blood samples were taken at initial diagnosis, before any treatment was given. To identify distinguishing TCR V-J signatures, a discovery cohort of around 100 patients was used, comprising 43 with Graves' ophthalmopathy and around 57 with stable Graves' hyperthyroidism. Whether ophthalmopathy could be predicted prospectively was tested in an independent validation cohort made up of roughly 20 hyperthyroidism patients plus 17 patients who later progressed to ophthalmopathy. The 100 discovery patients were randomly split 7:3 into training and test sets. Thyroid tissue and blood T-cell repertoires from more than 5 Graves' hyperthyroidism patients were also compared in the study. After sampling, hyperthyroidism patients received methimazole starting at 30 mg daily, and ophthalmopathy patients received high-dose intravenous methylprednisolone. The paper describes TCR Vbeta CDR3 sequencing of 120 to 150 peripheral blood samples, made up of under 50 ophthalmopathy patients, 70 to 75 hyperthyroidism patients and 17 progressor patients.

A few counts support this clonotype. Its antigen target is currently unknown. No qualities accompany the bases; no much larger clone lies one base away. The TCR beta CDR3 regions were amplified from the RNA transcripts. The first round of RT-PCR for the TCR CDR3 was performed with the HTBI primer set and the Qiagen OneStep RT-PCR kit. Libraries were constructed in a second round of multiplex PCR, after which size selection and purification were carried out. Libraries were sequenced paired-end with 100 bp reads on an Illumina HiSeq2000. Per the original workflow: SOAPnuke was used to process the raw data, removing reads that contained adapters or uncalled bases, had a mean Phred below 15, or lacked an exact match to the constant primer or identifier. High-quality paired reads were merged with COPE v1.2.5, and unique nucleotide sequences were defined as clonotypes. MiTCR v1.1 was used to align the clonotypes against IMGT TRBV, TRBD and TRBJ reference segments. The analysis was restricted to V-J combinations with a frequency above 0.0001, which together covered 99.2% of the repertoires. A TCS score was defined as the ratio between F50 (clonal expansion) and ExV (chaos), using BLOSUM62-based TCRdist between CDR3 peptides within each V-J. Welch's t-statistics and random forest reduced fewer than 600 V-J features to 10 to 15, which were used in a naive Bayes classifier (R e1071). In TCRdb, the public reads were trimmed at Q25 with fastp and aligned with MiXCR, with productive beta chains retained. Each CDR3 protein appears once, grouped with its most common genes and DNA. TCRdb, not the authors, supplied the V and J calls. Here the sample has 400,000 to 600,000 distinct CDR3 sequences; around 20% occur a single time. The ten largest clones take up 26% of the sample.

Relative to germline, V is 5 bases shorter and J is 4 bases shorter, with 6 bases between their ends. CDR1 SGHAT and CDR2 FQNNGV are derived from the germline V gene. The CDR3 goes from the cysteine to the phenylalanine over 12 residues. This entry keeps only the CDR3 DNA: 36 bases, framed from base 1. Results and caveats for the whole study, not just this receptor: Sample size was not statistically predetermined, and investigators were not blinded to group allocation. A model built on a 13 V-J signature distinguished ophthalmopathy from stable hyperthyroidism, reaching roughly 88% sensitivity and about 81% specificity in cross-validation and 80%/75% in testing. Most expanded thyroid clonotypes (frequency above 0.001) were also detected in blood, a finding suggesting that blood repertoires may reflect thyroid immune responses. In validation, progression to ophthalmopathy was predicted by the model with about 70% sensitivity and 72% to 85% specificity, a median of 6.5 months before onset.

Stable Graves' hyperthyroidism was defined as the absence of progression to ophthalmopathy over 18 months of follow-up. Hyperthyroidism patients were newly diagnosed, had a disease duration of under 2 months, and were aged 18 to 65 years. Any patient with an uncontrolled infection, another autoimmune disease, pregnancy or lactation was excluded. Diagnoses were based on clinical symptoms, serum thyroxine and TRAb, thyroid ultrasound and orbital computed tomography. PBMCs were separated from roughly 9.3 ml of fresh peripheral blood using Ficoll-Paque density gradient centrifugation. Total RNA was extracted with Trizol reagent, and quality was checked on an Agilent 2100 Bioanalyzer.

This chain is built from TRBV11-2 and TRBJ2-4, with the D gene not confidently named. The receptor was isolated from a young man with Graves' hyperthyroidism. The source material was blood. Here is the DNA: TGTGCCAGCAGCATCGTTAAAAACATTCAGTACTTC. It codes for CASSIVKNIQYF. Beyond the CDR3, the reference TRBV11-2 and TRBJ2-4 genes provide the residues; the full variable domain reads: EAGVAQSPRYKIIEKRQSVAFWCNPISGHATLYWYQQILGQGPKLLIQFQNNGVVDDSQLPKDRFSAERLKGVDSTLKIQPAKLEDSAVYLCASSIVKNIQYFGAGTRLSVL.